This is a list of T cell receptor beta chains from one sample in a study of graft-versus-host responses after intestinal transplantation. Assay: immunoSEQ multiplex PCR; the TCRdb copy retains only in-frame clones and omits some. The sample gives fewer than 100,000 clones, around 86% of which show up once; roughly 1.4% is in the top ten. The sample in question was PBMCs, obtained 255 days after intestinal transplant. The receptors come from a human patient who received an intestinal transplant, so some T cells may come from the graft donor. Both conserved end residues are part of each CDR3. The D gene is left open where the match is weak. The size entry is marked missing in some rows and otherwise reads once, few, many or a size class.

V	J	size	D	length	CDR3	DNA
TRBV7-6	TRBJ1-6	.	.	14	CASSLGQGTSPLHF	TGTGCCAGCAGCTTAGGCCAGGGGACTTCACCCCTCCACTTT
TRBV13	TRBJ1-3	.	.	15	CASSGGQRIGNTIYF	TGTGCCAGCAGCGGTGGACAGCGGATTGGAAACACCATATATTTT
TRBV9	TRBJ1-1	.	.	14	CASSDDGTNTEAFF	TGTGCCAGCAGCGATGACGGAACGAACACTGAAGCTTTCTTT
TRBV4-1	TRBJ1-2	.	.	16	CASSAIQQWEGYGHTF	TGCGCCAGCAGCGCCATACAACAATGGGAAGGCTATGGCCACACCTTC
TRBV6-5	TRBJ2-7	once	.	14	CASRSPHLRSEQYF	TGTGCCAGCAGATCTCCCCACTTGAGGAGCGAGCAGTACTTC
TRBV28	TRBJ2-1	.	TRBD2	16	CASSLTSGSVYNEQFF	TGTGCCAGCAGTTTAACTAGCGGGAGTGTTTACAATGAGCAGTTCTTC
TRBV6-6	TRBJ2-3	.	.	14	CASSYSTVLDTQYF	TGTGCCAGCAGTTACTCGACGGTGTTGGATACGCAGTATTTT
TRBV9	TRBJ1-2	.	TRBD1	16	CASSSTTGDLDYGYTF	TGTGCCAGCAGTTCTACGACAGGGGATCTTGACTATGGCTACACCTTC
TRBV28	TRBJ2-5	.	.	17	CASSSHPREIGEETQYF	TGTGCCAGCAGTTCGCATCCCCGAGAAATAGGGGAAGAGACCCAGTACTTC
TRBV10-3	TRBJ2-3	.	.	14	CAISDLMGTDTQYF	TGTGCCATCAGTGACCTAATGGGCACAGATACGCAGTATTTT
TRBV5-6	TRBJ1-2	.	.	14	CASSPKAQTYGYTF	TGTGCCAGCAGCCCCAAGGCACAGACCTATGGCTACACCTTC
TRBV7-9	TRBJ2-7	.	.	14	CASSFGTGFYEQYF	TGTGCCAGCAGCTTTGGGACTGGCTTCTACGAGCAGTACTTC
TRBV28	TRBJ2-6	.	TRBD2	19	CASSFSGTSGQGGANVLTF	TGTGCCAGCAGTTTCTCTGGGACTAGCGGGCAAGGTGGGGCCAACGTCCTGACTTTC
TRBV5-1	TRBJ2-5	.	.	14	CASSSYREGETQYF	TGCGCCAGCAGCTCCTACAGGGAGGGGGAGACCCAGTACTTC
TRBV28	TRBJ2-1	.	.	14	CASLTGYSYNEQFF	TGTGCCAGTCTCACAGGGTACAGTTACAATGAGCAGTTCTTC
TRBV2	TRBJ2-4	.	.	15	CASSEVRDSKNIQYF	TGTGCCAGCAGTGAAGTGCGGGACAGCAAAAACATTCAGTACTTC
TRBV27	TRBJ1-3	.	TRBD1	17	CASSKLGQGATGNTIYF	TGTGCCAGCAGTAAACTCGGACAGGGGGCGACAGGAAACACCATATATTTT
TRBV6-5	TRBJ1-2	.	.	14	CASSSLWGGYGYTF	TGTGCCAGCAGTTCCCTTTGGGGGGGCTATGGCTACACCTTC
TRBV9	TRBJ1-2	.	.	15	CASSDRQEGNYGYTF	TGTGCCAGCAGCGACCGACAGGAAGGGAACTATGGCTACACCTTC
TRBV6-1	TRBJ1-1	few	TRBD1	15	CASSRGQGSYTEAFF	TGTGCCAGCAGCCGCGGACAGGGAAGCTACACTGAAGCTTTCTTT
TRBV28	TRBJ1-2	.	TRBD1	17	CASSGLRQGFSNYGYTF	TGTGCCAGCAGTGGGTTAAGACAGGGCTTCTCTAACTATGGCTACACCTTC
TRBV27	TRBJ1-2	.	TRBD1	14	CASSLLGQGDGYTF	TGTGCCAGCAGTTTATTAGGACAGGGCGACGGCTACACCTTC